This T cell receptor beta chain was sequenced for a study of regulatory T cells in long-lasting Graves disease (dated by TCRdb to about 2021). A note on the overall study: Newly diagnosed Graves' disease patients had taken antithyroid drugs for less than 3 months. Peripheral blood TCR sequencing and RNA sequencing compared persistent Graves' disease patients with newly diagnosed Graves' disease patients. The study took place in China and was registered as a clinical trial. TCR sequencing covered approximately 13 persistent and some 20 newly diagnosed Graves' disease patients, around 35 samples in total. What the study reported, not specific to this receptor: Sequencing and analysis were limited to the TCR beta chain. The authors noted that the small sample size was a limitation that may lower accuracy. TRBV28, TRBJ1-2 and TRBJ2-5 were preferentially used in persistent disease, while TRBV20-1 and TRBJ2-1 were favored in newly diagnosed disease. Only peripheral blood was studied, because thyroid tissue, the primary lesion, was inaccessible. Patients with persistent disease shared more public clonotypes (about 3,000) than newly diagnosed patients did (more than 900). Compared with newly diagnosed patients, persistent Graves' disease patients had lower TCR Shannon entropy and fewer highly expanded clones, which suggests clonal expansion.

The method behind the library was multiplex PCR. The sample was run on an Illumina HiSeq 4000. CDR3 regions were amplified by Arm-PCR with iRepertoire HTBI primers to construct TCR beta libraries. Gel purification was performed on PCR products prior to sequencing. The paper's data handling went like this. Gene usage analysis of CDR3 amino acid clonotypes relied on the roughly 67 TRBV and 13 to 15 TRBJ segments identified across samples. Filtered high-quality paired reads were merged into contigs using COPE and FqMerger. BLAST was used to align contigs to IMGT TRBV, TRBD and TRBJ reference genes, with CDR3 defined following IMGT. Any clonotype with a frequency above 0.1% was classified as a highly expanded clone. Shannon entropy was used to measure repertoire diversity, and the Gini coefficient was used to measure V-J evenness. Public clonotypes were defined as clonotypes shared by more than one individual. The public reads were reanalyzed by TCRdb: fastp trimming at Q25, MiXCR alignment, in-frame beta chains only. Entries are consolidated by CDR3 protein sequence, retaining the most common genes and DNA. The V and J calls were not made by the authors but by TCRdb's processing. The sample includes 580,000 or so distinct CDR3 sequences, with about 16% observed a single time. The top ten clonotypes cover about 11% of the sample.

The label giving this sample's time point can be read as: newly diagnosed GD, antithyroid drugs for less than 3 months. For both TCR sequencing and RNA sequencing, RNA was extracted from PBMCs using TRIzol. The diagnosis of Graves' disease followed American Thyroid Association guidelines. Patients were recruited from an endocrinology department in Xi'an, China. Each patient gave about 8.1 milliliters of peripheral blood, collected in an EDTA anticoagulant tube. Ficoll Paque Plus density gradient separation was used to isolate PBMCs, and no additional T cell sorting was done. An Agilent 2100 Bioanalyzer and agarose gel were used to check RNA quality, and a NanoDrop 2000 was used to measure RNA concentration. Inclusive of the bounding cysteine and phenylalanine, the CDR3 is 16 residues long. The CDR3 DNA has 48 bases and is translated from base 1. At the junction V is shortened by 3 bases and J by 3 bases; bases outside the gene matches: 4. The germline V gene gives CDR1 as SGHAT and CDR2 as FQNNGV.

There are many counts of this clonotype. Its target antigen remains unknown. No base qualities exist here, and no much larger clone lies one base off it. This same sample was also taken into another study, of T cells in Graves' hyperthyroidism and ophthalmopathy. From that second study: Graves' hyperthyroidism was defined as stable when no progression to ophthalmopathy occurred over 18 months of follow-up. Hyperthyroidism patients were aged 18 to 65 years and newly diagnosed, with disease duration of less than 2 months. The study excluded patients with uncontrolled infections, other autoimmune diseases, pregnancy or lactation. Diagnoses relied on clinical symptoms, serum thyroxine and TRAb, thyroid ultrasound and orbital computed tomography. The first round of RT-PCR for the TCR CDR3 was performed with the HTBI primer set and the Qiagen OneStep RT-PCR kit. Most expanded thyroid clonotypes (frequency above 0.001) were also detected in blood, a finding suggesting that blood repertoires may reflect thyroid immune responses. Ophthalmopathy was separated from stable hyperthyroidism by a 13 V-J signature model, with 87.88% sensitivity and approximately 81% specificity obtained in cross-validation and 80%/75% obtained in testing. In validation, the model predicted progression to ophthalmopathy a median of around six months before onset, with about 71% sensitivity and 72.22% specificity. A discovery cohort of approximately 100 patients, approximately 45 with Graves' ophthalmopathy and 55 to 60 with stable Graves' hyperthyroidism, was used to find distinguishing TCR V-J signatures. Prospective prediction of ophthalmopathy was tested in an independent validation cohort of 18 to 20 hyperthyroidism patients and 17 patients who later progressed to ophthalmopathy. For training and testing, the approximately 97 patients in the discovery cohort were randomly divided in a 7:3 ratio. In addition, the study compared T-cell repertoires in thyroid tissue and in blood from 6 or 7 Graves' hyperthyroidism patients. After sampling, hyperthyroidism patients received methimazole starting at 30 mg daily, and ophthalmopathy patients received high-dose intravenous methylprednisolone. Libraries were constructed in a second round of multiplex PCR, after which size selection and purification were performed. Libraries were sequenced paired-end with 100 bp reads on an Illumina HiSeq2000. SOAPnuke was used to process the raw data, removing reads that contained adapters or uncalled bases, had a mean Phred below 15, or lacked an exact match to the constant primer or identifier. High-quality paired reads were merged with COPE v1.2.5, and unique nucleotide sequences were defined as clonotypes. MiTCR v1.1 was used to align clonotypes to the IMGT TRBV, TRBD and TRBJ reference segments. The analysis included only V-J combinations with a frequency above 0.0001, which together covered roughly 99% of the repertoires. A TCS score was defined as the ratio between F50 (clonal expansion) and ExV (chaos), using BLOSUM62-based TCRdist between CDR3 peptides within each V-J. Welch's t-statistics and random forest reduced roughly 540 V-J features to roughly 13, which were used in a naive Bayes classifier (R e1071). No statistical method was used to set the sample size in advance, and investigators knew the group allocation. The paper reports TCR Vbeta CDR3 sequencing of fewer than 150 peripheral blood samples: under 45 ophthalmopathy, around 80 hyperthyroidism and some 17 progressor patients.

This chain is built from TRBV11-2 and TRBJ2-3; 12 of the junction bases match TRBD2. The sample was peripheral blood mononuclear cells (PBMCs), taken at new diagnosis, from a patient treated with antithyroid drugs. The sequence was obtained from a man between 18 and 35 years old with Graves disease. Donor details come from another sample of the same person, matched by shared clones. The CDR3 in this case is CASSFFGTSGTDTQYF. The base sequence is TGTGCCAGCAGCTTTTTCGGGACTAGCGGGACAGATACGCAGTATTTT.